The entry that follows covers one TCR beta chain sequence. The antigen is unknown. The entry originates in a study of T cells in localized non-small cell lung cancer. CDR1 LNHDA and CDR2 SQIVND come from the germline V gene (reference sequence). The CDR3 totals 15 residues. The ends lost 7 bases at V and 4 bases at J; junction bases unmatched: 9. Whole-study findings and limits: Researchers found a median around 50 of the top 100 tumor clones in adjacent lung. Clonality peaked in uninvolved adjacent lung rather than tumor. Higher adjacent-lung clonality was associated with shorter survival.

Profiled with immunoSEQ multiplex PCR; TCRdb holds only in-frame clones, not every one. In the table there are 70,000 to 100,000 clones, around 82% of which are singletons. The source is a female donor over 55 with stage I lung adenocarcinoma. The input for sequencing was peripheral blood, taken before any cancer treatment. V and J are TRBV19 and TRBJ1-3; TRBD1 matches 8 bases. The CDR3 loop is CASKEMGQVGNTIYF. The CDR3 nucleotides read TGTGCCAGTAAAGAGATGGGACAGGTCGGAAACACCATATATTTT. The full variable domain, rest sourced from reference TRBV19 and TRBJ1-3, is DGGITQSPKYLFRKEGQNVTLSCEQNLNHDAMYWYRQDPGQGLRLIYYSQIVNDFQKGDIAEGYSVSREKKESFPLTVTSAQKNPTAFYLCASKEMGQVGNTIYFGEGSWLTVV.